The 26 T cell receptor beta chains listed next were all sequenced from one sample in a study of blood T cell repertoires in COVID-19 (dated by TCRdb to between 2020 and 2021). Libraries came from the immunoSEQ multiplex PCR assay. TCRdb re-hosts the immuneACCESS table, in-frame sequences only. Its copies lack some clones; in the studies checked, an unresolved V gene accounts for under half of them, and the cause for the rest is not known. This sample comprises roughly 250,000 clones, approximately 85% of them detected only once. The ten top clones hold roughly 4% of the sample. The sequenced sample was PBMCs or T cells enriched from blood (not recorded which). All receptors derive from a woman in her twenties or thirties who had recovered from COVID-19.

The chain joins TRBV29-1 to TRBJ2-2, with 11 bases matching TRBD1. This CDR3 region has 14 residues. V dropped 5 bases and J dropped 6; count of bases not matched to a gene: 5. From germline, CDR1 is SQVTM and CDR2 ANQGSEA. The DNA for the CDR3 is TGCAGCGTTCCGGGACAGGGGGGATCCGGGGAGCTGTTTTTT. Translated, it gives CSVPGQGGSGELFF.

Points on this clone: This same CDR3 is encoded by further DNA sequences in the sample. The V and J genes are TRBV18 and TRBJ1-2, with D possibly being TRBD1 (5 bases). Germline CDR1 is KGHSH and CDR2 is LQKENI. The CDR3 contains 13 residues. V gave up 2 bases and J gave up 2 bases, with 6 bases separating them. The CDR3 protein is CASSPDRNYGYTF. CDR3 DNA sequence: TGTGCCAGCTCACCAGACAGAAACTATGGCTACACCTTC.

This rearrangement joins TRBV7-8 to TRBJ2-2; tentatively, D is TRBD1 (6 bases). Looked up from germline, CDR1 is SGHVS and CDR2 is FQNEAQ. Trimming removed 1 base at V and 1 base at J, with 7 bases between. This CDR3 comprises 15 residues. CDR3 nucleotides: TGTGCCAGCAGCTTAGACAGGGTGAACACCGGGGAGCTGTTTTTT. The encoded protein is CASSLDRVNTGELFF.

The rearrangement joins TRBV24-1 to TRBJ2-2; 7 nucleotides agree with TRBD1. The trim removed 4 bases at V and 0 bases at J, leaving 7 bases unmatched. Germline V gene data show CDR1 as KGHDR and CDR2 as SFDVKD. The CDR3 runs to 17 residues. The CDR3: CATSDRDRFANTGELFF. The CDR3 DNA sequence: TGTGCCACCAGTGACAGGGACAGATTCGCGAACACCGGGGAGCTGTTTTTT.

This rearrangement joins TRBV4-2 to TRBJ2-5, with TRBD2 identical over 7 bases. The CDR3 sequence is 15 residues long. Germline V lookup: CDR1 LGHNA, CDR2 YNFKEQ. V gave up 1 base and J gave up 2 bases; unmatched junction bases: 4. The CDR3 here is CASSQVSGGQETQYF. The CDR3 region has the DNA TGTGCCAGCAGCCAAGTTTCCGGGGGGCAAGAGACCCAGTACTTC.

This clone was counted once. This chain links TRBV15 with TRBJ2-5; D is possibly TRBD2 (6 bases). CDR3 size: 13 residues. The germline V and J ends were trimmed by 0 bases and 5 bases, with 7 bases remaining between them. Germline CDR1 reads LNHNV; CDR2 reads YYDKDF (reference sequence). CDR3 in DNA: TGTGCCACCAGCAGAGATCGGGAGGAGACCCAGTACTTC. Protein sequence: CATSRDREETQYF. Full variable domain (outside the CDR3, taken from reference TRBV15 and TRBJ2-5): DAMVIQNPRYQVTQFGKPVTLSCSQTLNHNVMYWYQQKSSQAPKLLFHYYDKDFNNEADTPDNFQSRRPNTSFCFLDIRSPGLGDTAMYLCATSRDREETQYFGPGTRLLVL.

V and J are TRBV4-2 and TRBJ2-7; D gene uncertain. The CDR3 length is 12 residues. The germline gives CDR1 LGHNA, CDR2 YNFKEQ. V was clipped by 1 base and J by 4 bases, with 5 bases between them. CDR3 protein: CASSQVNYEQYF. The CDR3 DNA sequence: TGTGCCAGCAGCCAAGTAAATTACGAGCAGTACTTC.

There are a few counts of this clone. This chain's CDR3 is CASSPRASMNTEAFF. The CDR3 DNA reads as TGTGCCAGCAGCCCGCGGGCCTCAATGAACACTGAAGCTTTCTTT. The rearrangement links TRBV7-9 to TRBJ1-1; the D is unclear. The CDR3 is made up of 15 amino acids. Per the germline V gene, CDR1 is SEHNR and CDR2 is FQNEAQ (reference sequence). V was trimmed by 5 bases and J by 0 bases, leaving 13 bases between them.

V is TRBV30 and J is TRBJ1-5, with D maybe TRBD1 (5 bases). The CDR3 sequence is 14 residues long. V lost 4 bases and J lost 0, with 10 bases in between. Looked up from germline, CDR1 is GTSNPN and CDR2 is SVGIG (reference sequence). The CDR3 protein is CAWIRVYSNQPQHF. The CDR3 DNA follows: TGTGCCTGGATCAGGGTGTATAGCAATCAGCCCCAGCATTTT.

The CDR3 nucleotides read TGTGCCAGCAGCGCGGACAGGAACACTGAAGCTTTCTTT. Protein product: CASSADRNTEAFF. V usage is TRBV7-3 and J usage is TRBJ1-1; possibly TRBD1 for D (6 bases). V was trimmed by 5 bases and J by 1 base, leaving 8 bases between them. CDR1 SGHTA and CDR2 FQGTGA come from the germline V gene. The CDR3 sequence is 13 residues long.

The chain has TRBV7-2 and TRBJ1-6; 7 bases are a match to TRBD1. The germline V gene encodes CDR1 SGHTA and CDR2 FQGNSA. V was pared by 1 base and J by 0 bases, with 6 bases of the junction left unmatched. This CDR3 has 18 residues. This CDR3 is CASSLGDRIYSYNSPLHF. CDR3 nucleotides: TGTGCCAGCAGCTTAGGGGACAGAATTTACTCCTATAATTCACCCCTCCACTTT.

This chain uses TRBV24-1 with TRBJ2-7; D call uncertain. The CDR3 runs 15 residues. Looked up from germline, CDR1 is KGHDR and CDR2 is SFDVKD. Deletions cut 5 bases from V and 13 bases from J, with 26 bases between. The CDR3 loop is CATSVREVLPDPIYF. Written as DNA, the CDR3 is TGTGCCACCAGTGTCCGTGAGGTGTTGCCTGACCCTATATACTTC.

This clone was found once. In DNA form, the CDR3 reads TGTGCCAGCACTTCTTTACCGGGACAGGGCGCAACTAATGAAAAACTGTTTTTT. It is translated as CASTSLPGQGATNEKLFF. The chain uses TRBV2 and TRBJ1-4; 9 bases align to TRBD1. The germline V gene has CDR1 SNHLY and CDR2 FYNNEI. The V segment lost 7 bases and the J segment 0 bases; nucleotides outside the gene matches: 12. The CDR3 totals 18 residues.

The chain carries TRBV3-1 (or the pseudogene TRBV3-2) and TRBJ1-4; 11 bases are a match to TRBD1. The germline gives CDR1 LGHDT, CDR2 YNNKEL (reference sequence). The CDR3 extends over 12 amino acids. J was trimmed by 16 bases and V by 3 bases; bases with no gene match: 4. The CDR3 sequence is CASSHHGQGAFF. CDR3 bases: TGTGCCAGCAGCCATCACGGACAGGGGGCGTTTTTT.

The rearrangement uses TRBV18 and TRBJ1-5; 7 bases agree with TRBD1. This CDR3 contains 13 residues. The V gene's germline CDR1 is KGHSH and CDR2 LQKENI. V shed 4 bases, J shed 4 bases, and the junction held 1 base outside the gene matches. CDR3 sequence (DNA): TGTGCCAGCTCACAACAGGGGAATCAGCCCCAGCATTTT. Its protein product is CASSQQGNQPQHF.

V gene TRBV6-5 combines with J gene TRBJ2-7; D might be TRBD1 (6 bases). The CDR3 runs to 13 residues. Trimming cost V 7 bases and J 6 bases, with 16 bases left between them. Germline V lookup: CDR1 MNHEY, CDR2 SVGAGI. The CDR3 here is CASKGTFSGEQYF. CDR3 bases: TGTGCCAGCAAGGGGACATTCTCTGGCGAGCAGTACTTC.

A remark on this clone: The sample carries other DNA sequences with the same CDR3. This chain links TRBV5-1 with TRBJ2-5; 7 nucleotides match TRBD1. Per the germline V gene, CDR1 is SGHRS and CDR2 is YFSETQ. This CDR3 region has 14 residues. With 4 bases clipped from V and 4 bases from J, the junction kept 7 bases outside the gene matches. CDR3 sequence reads: CASSLTSGGETQYF. CDR3 DNA sequence: TGCGCCAGCAGCCTGACGTCAGGGGGAGAGACCCAGTACTTC.

The chain joins TRBV5-1 to TRBJ2-5; 11 bases agree with TRBD2. This CDR3 contains 17 residues. Germline CDR1 SGHRS, CDR2 YFSETQ. V lost 1 base and J lost 4; bases outside the gene matches: 9. The DNA for the CDR3 is TGCGCCAGCAGCTTGAATATACTTGGACTAGCGGGAGAGACCCAGTACTTC. Translation gives CASSLNILGLAGETQYF.

This clone was observed a single time. The rearrangement joins TRBV5-1 to TRBJ2-7; 7 bases agree with TRBD2. V lost 4 bases and J lost 4; bases outside the gene matches: 11. This CDR3 is built from 15 residues. CDR1 and CDR2 from the germline V gene are SGHRS and YFSETQ. CDR3 sequence (DNA): TGCGCCAGCAGCGCCCAGTCGGGAGGTGTTTACGAGCAGTACTTC. It specifies CASSAQSGGVYEQYF.

The V gene is TRBV2, the J gene TRBJ1-5; D remains ambiguous. CDR1 SNHLY and CDR2 FYNNEI come from the germline V gene. Trimming pared 3 bases from V and 2 bases from J, leaving 8 bases between. The CDR3 is 14 residues long. CDR3 nucleotides: TGTGCCAGCAGTGAGATCTTAGGCAATCAGCCCCAGCATTTT. It codes for CASSEILGNQPQHF. Complete variable domain (other parts from reference TRBV2 and TRBJ1-5): EPEVTQTPSHQVTQMGQEVILRCVPISNHLYFYWYRQILGQKVEFLVSFYNNEISEKSEIFDDQFSVERPDGSNFTLKIRSTKLEDSAMYFCASSEILGNQPQHFGDGTRLSIL.

A few counts support this clone. The J gene is TRBJ1-5, the V gene TRBV10-2, with 8 positions matching TRBD1. Germline V CDR1 and CDR2: WSHSY, SAAADI. This CDR3 is built from 15 residues. V dropped 6 bases and J dropped 6; count of bases not matched to a gene: 10. The CDR3: CASREGQADIQPQHF. Here the CDR3 DNA reads TGCGCCAGCAGAGAGGGACAGGCCGACATTCAGCCCCAGCATTTT.

V usage is TRBV28 and J usage is TRBJ2-7; D possibly corresponds to TRBD1 (6 bases). The CDR3 totals 15 residues. V was shortened by 2 bases and J by 5 bases, with 16 bases between the two germline ends. From germline, CDR1 is MDHEN and CDR2 SYDVKM. CDR3 sequence: CASSLPDRPQHEQYF. CDR3 sequence (DNA): TGTGCCAGCAGTTTACCCGACAGGCCCCAGCACGAGCAGTACTTC.

The V and J genes are TRBV6-5 and TRBJ1-1; D is ambiguous. V lost 6 bases and J 2 bases, leaving 16 bases between the germline ends. Germline CDR1 is MNHEY and CDR2 is SVGAGI. The CDR3 length is 15 residues. The CDR3 loop is CASRARIGDNTEAFF. The CDR3 region has the DNA TGTGCCAGCAGAGCACGGATAGGAGATAACACTGAAGCTTTCTTT.

This sequence joins TRBV12-3 or TRBV12-4 and TRBJ2-3; no clear D gene. Trimming pared 1 base from V and 4 bases from J, leaving 6 bases between. The CDR3 runs 13 residues. The CDR3 protein is CASSLGPSDTQYF. CDR3 DNA sequence: TGTGCCAGCAGTTTAGGTCCTTCAGATACGCAGTATTTT.

The genes are TRBV5-1 and TRBJ1-1, with 8 bases fitting TRBD1. The trim removed 3 bases at V and 4 bases at J, leaving 5 bases unmatched. The CDR3 length is 14 residues. CDR1 and CDR2 (germline): SGHRS, YFSETQ. CDR3 nucleotides: TGCGCCAGCAGCTATGGACAGGGCCCCACTGAAGCTTTCTTT. Amino acid sequence: CASSYGQGPTEAFF.

This chain joins TRBV14 and TRBJ2-3; D is undetermined. Germline CDR1 SGHDN, CDR2 FVKESK. CDR3 length: 12 amino acids. With 1 base removed from V and 4 bases from J, the gap between germline ends came to 3 bases. In nucleotides, the CDR3 is TGTGCCAGCAGCCAAGTAGCAGATACGCAGTATTTT. The encoded protein is CASSQVADTQYF. Using reference TRBV14 and TRBJ2-3 for the parts outside the CDR3, the full variable domain is EAGVTQFPSHSVIEKGQTVTLRCDPISGHDNLYWYRRVMGKEIKFLLHFVKESKQDESGMPNNRFLAERTGGTYSTLKVQPAELEDSGVYFCASSQVADTQYFGPGTRLTVL.